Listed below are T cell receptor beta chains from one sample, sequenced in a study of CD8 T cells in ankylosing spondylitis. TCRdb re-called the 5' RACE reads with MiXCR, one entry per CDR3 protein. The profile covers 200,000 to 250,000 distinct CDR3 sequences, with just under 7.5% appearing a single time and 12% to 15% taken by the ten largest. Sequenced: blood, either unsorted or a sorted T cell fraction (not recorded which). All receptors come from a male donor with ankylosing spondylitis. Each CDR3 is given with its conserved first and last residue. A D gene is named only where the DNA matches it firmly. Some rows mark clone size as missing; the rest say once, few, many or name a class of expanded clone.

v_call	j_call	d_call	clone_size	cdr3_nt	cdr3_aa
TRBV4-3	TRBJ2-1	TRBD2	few	TGCGCCAGCAGCTACCGACTAGCCAGCGAGCAGTTCTTC	CASSYRLASEQFF
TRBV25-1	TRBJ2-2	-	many	TGTGCCAGCAGTGAGAGGGTTACCGGGGAGCTGTTTTTT	CASSERVTGELFF
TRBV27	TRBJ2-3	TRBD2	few	TGTGCCAGCAGGCCGGGGACTAGTCCCAACCCAGATACGCAGTATTTT	CASRPGTSPNPDTQYF
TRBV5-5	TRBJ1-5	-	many	TGTGCCAGCAGCTTGGCCCCAGGGGCGATCAATCAGCCCCAGCATTTT	CASSLAPGAINQPQHF
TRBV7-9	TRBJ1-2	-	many	TGTGCCAGCAGCTTAGGGACAGCGGTAGGCTACACCTTC	CASSLGTAVGYTF
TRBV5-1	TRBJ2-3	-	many	TGCGCCAGCAGCTGGCGGGGATCTAGCACAGATACGCAGTATTTT	CASSWRGSSTDTQYF
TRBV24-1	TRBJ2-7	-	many	TGTGCCACCAGTGATTCGGTTTCGGCCGAGCAGTACTTC	CATSDSVSAEQYF
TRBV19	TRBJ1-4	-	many	TGTGCCAGTAGTAGATACGACAGCCGTAATGAAAAACTGTTTTTT	CASSRYDSRNEKLFF
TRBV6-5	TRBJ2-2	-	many	TGTGCCAGCACTTTAGATCGCGGGTCTAGAGGGGAGCTGTTTTTT	CASTLDRGSRGELFF
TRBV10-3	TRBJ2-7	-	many	TGTGCCATCAGTGAGGAGGGGTACGAGCAGTACTTC	CAISEEGYEQYF
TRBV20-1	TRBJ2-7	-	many	TGCAGTGCTAGAGCCCTAGAGGGCTTCTCCTACGAGCAGTACTTC	CSARALEGFSYEQYF
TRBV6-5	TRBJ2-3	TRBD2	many	TGTGCCAGCAGTTTACTAGCGGGGGGCCCGGGGGATACGCAGTATTTT	CASSLLAGGPGDTQYF
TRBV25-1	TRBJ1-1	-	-	TGTGCCAGCAGGGGGGGATGGGGCTCCGAAGCTTTCTTT	CASRGGWGSEAFF
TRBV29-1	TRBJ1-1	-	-	TGCAGCGTGTGGGGGGGGGAATGGACTGAAGCTTTCTTT	CSVWGGEWTEAFF
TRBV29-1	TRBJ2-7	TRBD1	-	TGCAGCGTTGGGGGGGCGGGACAGGTGCACTTC	CSVGGAGQVHF
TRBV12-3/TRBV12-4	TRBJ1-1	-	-	TGTGCCAGCAGCCCCGGTGTGGAAGCTTTCTTT	CASSPGVEAFF
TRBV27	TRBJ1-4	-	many	TGTGCCAGCAGACCCCTGAATAAGGACGGGCTGTTTTTT	CASRPLNKDGLFF
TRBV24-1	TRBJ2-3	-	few	TGTGCCACCAGAGATCCTCTCGACTCCACAGATACGCAGTATTTT	CATRDPLDSTDTQYF
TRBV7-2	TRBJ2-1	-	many	TGTGCCAGCAATAGGGGCCCCTACAATGAGCAGTTCTTC	CASNRGPYNEQFF
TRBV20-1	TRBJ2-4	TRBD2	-	TGCAGTGCACTAGCGGGAGGGCAGTTGTGGTCCAAAAACATTCAGTACTTC	CSALAGGQLWSKNIQYF
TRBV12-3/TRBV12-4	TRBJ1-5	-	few	TGTGCCAGCAGTTTTGGTGCTGTTATCGTTCAGCCCCAGCATTTT	CASSFGAVIVQPQHF
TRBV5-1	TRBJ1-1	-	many	TGCGCCAGCAGCTCGGACAGTCTAACCGAAGCTTTCTTT	CASSSDSLTEAFF
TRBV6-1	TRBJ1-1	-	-	TGTGCCAGCAGTGACCCCCAGAGGATGAACACTGAAGCTTTCTTT	CASSDPQRMNTEAFF
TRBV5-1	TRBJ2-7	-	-	TGCGCCAGCAGCTTGGCCGGGTCGGAGCAGTACTTC	CASSLAGSEQYF
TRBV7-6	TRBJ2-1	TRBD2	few	TGTGCCAGCAGCTTAGGATCTAGCGGGAGAGCCTATGAGCAGTTCTTC	CASSLGSSGRAYEQFF
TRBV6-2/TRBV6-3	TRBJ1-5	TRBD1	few	TGTGCCAGCCGACAGGGGGCTAGACAGCCCCAGCATTTT	CASRQGARQPQHF
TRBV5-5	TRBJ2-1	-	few	TGTGCCAGCAGCTTGTCAGGACAGTCCGCAGAAGTGCAGTTCTTC	CASSLSGQSAEVQFF
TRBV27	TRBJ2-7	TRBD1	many	TGTGCCAGCAGTTGGGACAGGGTGTCCGAGCAGTACTTC	CASSWDRVSEQYF
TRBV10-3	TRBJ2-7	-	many	TGTGCCATCAGTGAGTCAGTCGGGGGAGGCATAATTTACGAGCAGTACTTC	CAISESVGGGIIYEQYF
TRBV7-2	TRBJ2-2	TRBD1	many	TGTGCCAGCAGCTGGACAGGCACCGGGGAGCTGTTTTTT	CASSWTGTGELFF
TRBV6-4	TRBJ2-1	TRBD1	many	TGTGCCAGCAGTGTAAGGACAGGGATTAGGAATGAGCAGTTCTTC	CASSVRTGIRNEQFF
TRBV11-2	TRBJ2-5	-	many	TGTGCCAGCAGCTTAGCTCCGGGGGCGCTTCGGGAGACCCAGTACTTC	CASSLAPGALRETQYF
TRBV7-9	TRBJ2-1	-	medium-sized	TGTGCCAGCAGTCCGGGGACTGTATGGCATGAGCAGTTCTTC	CASSPGTVWHEQFF
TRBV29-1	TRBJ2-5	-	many	TGCAGCGTTGAAGGGACAGCCCAAGAGACCCAGTACTTC	CSVEGTAQETQYF
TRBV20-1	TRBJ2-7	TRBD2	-	TGCAGTGCGCGGACTAGCGGGGGCCCGACTTTCTACGAGCAGTACTTC	CSARTSGGPTFYEQYF
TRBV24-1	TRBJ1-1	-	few	TGTGCCACTAGGCAGGGCCTTAACACTGAAGCTTTCTTT	CATRQGLNTEAFF
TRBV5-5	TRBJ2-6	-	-	TGTGCCAGCAGCTTGCGAGGGATAGCTTCTGGGGCCAACGTCCTGACTTTC	CASSLRGIASGANVLTF
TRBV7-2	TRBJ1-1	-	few	TGTGCCAGCAGCTTAGTGACTTCATCGGGAGCTTTCTTT	CASSLVTSSGAFF
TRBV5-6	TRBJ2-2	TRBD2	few	TGTGCCAGCAGCTGGGGGACTAGCGGGAATACCGGGGAGCTGTTTTTT	CASSWGTSGNTGELFF
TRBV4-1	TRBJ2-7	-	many	TGCGCCAGCAGCCAAGAAAGCTCAGGGCTTCAAGTGGGGGAGCAGTACTTC	CASSQESSGLQVGEQYF
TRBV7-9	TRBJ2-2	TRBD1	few	TGTGCCAGCGACAGGGACACCGGGGAGCTGTTTTTT	CASDRDTGELFF
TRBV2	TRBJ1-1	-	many	TGTGCCAGCAGGCGGGGGATTATGAACACTGAAGCTTTCTTT	CASRRGIMNTEAFF
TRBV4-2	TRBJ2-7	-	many	TGTGCCAGCAGCCCACGACAGGATAACTCCTACGAGCAGTACTTC	CASSPRQDNSYEQYF
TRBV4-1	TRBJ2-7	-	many	TGCGCCAACAAACGAGGGATCGGGACCTACGAGCAGTACTTC	CANKRGIGTYEQYF